This is a list of T cell receptor beta chains from one sample in a study of response to subunit inactivated influenza vaccine. TCRdb processed the RT-PCR reads anew with MiXCR; each CDR3 protein has one entry. The data contain approximately 290,000 distinct CDR3 sequences, about 20% of them seen just once; the ten biggest clones take up approximately 10%. The sequencing used PBMCs from blood, collected less than 22 months after vaccination. The receptors derive from a man aged 50-75 years who received an inactivated influenza vaccine. Each CDR3 is given without its conserved first and last residue. D genes are given only for firm matches.

TRBV4-2	TRBD1	ASSQGGWDRLTEKLF
TRBV24-1	NA	ATSDFSQNYGYT
TRBV9	NA	ASSSGLGVGQF
TRBV4-3	NA	ASSQDRDSTTQY
TRBV7-3	TRBD1	ASSTGQGDTDTQY
TRBV5-1	NA	ASSPTGTQPQH
TRBV4-2	NA	ASSQDRWQSNEKLF
TRBV7-9	NA	ASRSGVVTGELF
TRBV29-1	NA	SVEGQRYNEQF
TRBV7-3	TRBD2	ASSPGPKREGPETQY
TRBV7-9	TRBD2	ASSLDGGGTDTQY
TRBV7-2	NA	ASSLRPWGSSEQY
TRBV20-1	NA	SARDLRHSRTGELF
TRBV5-1	NA	ASSGDGTDTQY
TRBV5-1	NA	ASSLAKGGSPLH
TRBV6-6	NA	ASSYRVETQY
TRBV3-1	NA	ASSLQSAYGYT
TRBV20-1	NA	SAREPGGGDTQY
TRBV4-2	TRBD1	ASSQPGGNEKLF
TRBV23-1	NA	ASSPRTVVKSYEQY
TRBV7-9	TRBD1	ASSSGQGGAYNSPLH
TRBV12-3/TRBV12-4	NA	ARSFAGSNQPQH
TRBV6-2/TRBV6-3	TRBD1	ASSYSQGGLNTEAF
TRBV19	NA	ASSPGSGSIANTGELF